Following are 14 T cell receptor beta chains from one sample sequenced in a study of naive and memory T cell subsets. Whole-study findings and limits: Especially in CD8 cells, naive repertoires contained a few larger clonotypes, possibly CD45RA-re-expressing memory cells.

The beta constant-region primer was an equimolar mix of two oligonucleotides covering TRBC1 and TRBC2. Nested alpha and beta constant-region primers with the SP2 primer drove four PCR rounds on ligated cDNA. MiXCR was run by TCRdb on the UMI-ligation and nested PCR reads, yielding one entry per CDR3 protein. The table lists roughly 100,000 distinct CDR3 sequences, roughly 15% of them singletons. The antigens for these receptors are not known. Sequenced: naive CD8+ T cells from blood. The receptor set was obtained from a human donor in good health.

V gene TRBV6-2 or TRBV6-3 combines with J gene TRBJ2-7; D gene unclear. V dropped 0 bases and J dropped 3 bases, with 3 bases sitting between them. The CDR3 is 12 amino acids. CDR1 MNHEY and CDR2 SVGEGT come from the germline V gene. The CDR3 DNA reads as TGTGCCAGCAGTTACTCTAACTACGAGCAGTACTTC. As protein: CASSYSNYEQYF.

This clonotype has just a few counts. This chain connects TRBV10-3 to TRBJ1-5; no clear D gene. Germline V gene data show CDR1 as ENHRY and CDR2 as SYGVKD. Trimming took 10 bases from V and 2 from J, leaving 9 bases between them. The CDR3 spans 12 residues. The CDR3, as DNA: TGTGCCACAAATTCTGGCAATCAGCCCCAGCATTTT. Translated, it gives CATNSGNQPQHF.

The gene calls are TRBV29-1 and TRBJ2-7, with 11 bases matching TRBD1. Unmatched junction bases numbered 7, after V lost 6 bases and J lost 3 bases. The CDR3 loop spans 14 amino acids. Germline CDR1 reads SQVTM; CDR2 reads ANQGSEA. This chain's CDR3 is CSVWTGGNNYEQYF. CDR3 DNA sequence: TGCAGCGTATGGACAGGGGGCAACAACTACGAGCAGTACTTC.

At least ten counts were recorded for this clonotype. The V call is TRBV4-3, the J call TRBJ2-1; 7 nucleotides line up with TRBD1. The CDR3 is 15 residues long. J was trimmed by 9 bases and V by 4 bases; bases with no gene match: 12. Germline CDR1 is LGHNA and CDR2 is YSLEER. The CDR3 DNA follows: TGCGCCAGCAGCCTCCTAGACAGGGTAGATAGTGAGCAGTTCTTC. This translates into CASSLLDRVDSEQFF.

The table lists this clonotype with a few counts. The CDR3, as DNA: TGCGCCAGCAGCCAATCGCGGGAAGATACGCAGTATTTT. This sequence encodes CASSQSREDTQYF. This rearrangement joins TRBV4-3 to TRBJ2-3; TRBD2 might be the D (6 bases). The V end was cut by 2 bases, the J end by 5 bases, with 8 bases between. The germline V gene has CDR1 LGHNA and CDR2 YSLEER. This CDR3 is 13 amino acids long.

The rearrangement joins TRBV15 to TRBJ2-5; D possibly corresponds to TRBD1 (5 bases). Trimming stripped 5 bases from V and 5 bases from J, with 12 bases between. Germline assignment: CDR1 LNHNV and CDR2 YYDKDF (reference sequence). The CDR3 loop spans 13 amino acids. CDR3 sequence: CATSYQGSETQYF. The CDR3, as DNA: TGTGCCACCAGCTATCAGGGATCGGAGACCCAGTACTTC.

The sample holds many counts of this clonotype. The chain joins TRBV13 to TRBJ2-1; a weak D match, TRBD2 (6 bases). There are 13 residues in the CDR3. Germline lookup yields CDR1 PRHDT and CDR2 FYEKMQ (reference sequence). The V gene lost 2 bases and the J gene lost 6 bases, with 8 bases spanning the gap. CDR3 in amino acids: CASSLRLVNEQFF. DNA of the CDR3: TGTGCCAGCAGCTTAAGACTAGTCAATGAGCAGTTCTTC.

The CDR3 coding sequence is TGTGCCAGCATAAGGGGCGAGCAGTACTTC. The encoded protein is CASIRGEQYF. The chain is built from TRBV6-4 and TRBJ2-7; a possible D gene is TRBD1 (5 bases). Germline loops: CDR1 MRHNA, CDR2 SNTAGT. Deletions cut 7 bases from V and 6 bases from J, with 7 bases between. The CDR3 is made up of 10 amino acids.

This clonotype was picked up many times. The chain is built from TRBV20-1 and TRBJ2-1; 8 bases agree with TRBD2. CDR1 DFQATT and CDR2 SNEGSKA come from the germline V gene (reference sequence). Trimming at V came to 0 bases and at J to 6 bases, leaving 7 bases not matched to a gene. The CDR3 runs 15 residues. CDR3: CSAREREREFNEQFF. DNA for the CDR3: TGCAGTGCTAGAGAGCGGGAGCGGGAGTTCAATGAGCAGTTCTTC.

J is TRBJ2-3 and V is TRBV20-1; tentative D call: TRBD1 (6 bases). CDR3 length equals 16 residues. Germline values: CDR1 DFQATT, CDR2 SNEGSKA (reference sequence). Trimming took 0 bases from V and 1 from J, leaving 14 bases between them. The CDR3 nucleotides are TGCAGTGCTAGAGATACCTCTGAGGGGGGCACAGATACGCAGTATTTT. Its translation is CSARDTSEGGTDTQYF.

V gene TRBV6-5 combines with J gene TRBJ2-1; 9 nucleotides align to TRBD2. The CDR3 totals 15 residues. After removal of 2 bases from V and 9 bases from J, the junction contained 8 bases not matched to a gene. Germline values: CDR1 MNHEY, CDR2 SVGAGI. The CDR3 region has the DNA TGTGCCAGCAGTTACAAGGCGGGGGGGCGGGGTGAGCAGTTCTTC. Residues: CASSYKAGGRGEQFF.

This clonotype was found many times. The chain recombines TRBV30 with TRBJ2-1, with 7 bases matching TRBD2. The CDR3 length is 13 residues. Germline V CDR1 and CDR2: GTSNPN, SVGIG (reference sequence). The J segment lost 4 bases and the V segment lost 4 bases, leaving 4 bases of the junction unmatched. For the CDR3, the DNA is TGTGCCTGGAAAAGCGGGGCTTACAATGAGCAGTTCTTC. This encodes CAWKSGAYNEQFF. The full variable domain, rest sourced from reference TRBV30 and TRBJ2-1, is SQTIHQWPATLVQPVGSPLSLECTVEGTSNPNLYWYRQAAGRGLQLLFYSVGIGQISSEVPQNLSASRPQDRQFILSSKKLLLSDSGFYLCAWKSGAYNEQFFGPGTRLTVL.

This clonotype was recorded a few times. The V and J genes are TRBV4-3 and TRBJ2-3; D is ambiguous. Germline V CDR1 and CDR2: LGHNA, YSLEER. V dropped 3 bases and J dropped 6 bases, with 16 bases sitting between them. The CDR3 spans 15 residues. The CDR3 DNA reads as TGCGCCAGCAGCCACGCCTATCTACTCGCGGATACGCAGTATTTT. Its translation: CASSHAYLLADTQYF.

This chain joins TRBV27 and TRBJ2-1; a weak D match, TRBD2 (6 bases). The germline V gene has CDR1 MNHEY and CDR2 SMNVEV (reference sequence). The CDR3 covers 14 residues. With 5 bases removed from V and 5 bases from J, the gap between germline ends came to 13 bases. The CDR3: CASSITSRDNEQFF. The CDR3 DNA follows: TGTGCCAGCAGTATAACTAGCAGAGACAATGAGCAGTTCTTC.